This is a list of T cell receptor beta chains from one sample in a study of T cell clones after liver transplantation. Profiling relied on immunoSEQ multiplex PCR, and the TCRdb table lists in-frame clones only, not all of them. The sample includes over 5,000 clones, around 29% of them seen just once. Antigens for these TCRs are unknown. Source material: CD4+ T cells from cultured PBMCs. These receptors were taken from a human patient who received a liver transplant. Some of the T cells might come from the graft donor. CDR3s include the opening cysteine and the closing phenylalanine or tryptophan. The order of the fields is clone size, D gene, J gene, V gene, CDR3 DNA, CDR3 protein. The D gene is left open where the match is weak. Size is stated for part of the rows, as once, few or many counts, or as a class when the clone is expanded.

>-|-|TRBJ1-1|TRBV6-1
TGTGCCAGCAGTCGTACAGAGAATAGGAACACTGAAGCTTTCTTT
CASSRTENRNTEAFF
>-|-|TRBJ2-2|TRBV28
TGTGCCAGCAGTTCCAATCCGAACACCGGGGAGCTGTTTTTT
CASSSNPNTGELFF
>-|-|TRBJ1-2|TRBV7-9
TGTGCCAGCAGCCTTCAGGGGATCCGGGGCTACACCTTC
CASSLQGIRGYTF
>-|TRBD2|TRBJ2-3|TRBV28
TGTGCCACCTTCGGGCTAGCGGGGGGAACAGATACGCAGTATTTT
CATFGLAGGTDTQYF
>-|-|TRBJ2-7|TRBV27
TGTGCCAGCAGTTTATACGGGGGCGCCCCGGGGGAGCAGTACTTC
CASSLYGGAPGEQYF
>few|-|TRBJ1-1|TRBV10-3
TGTGCCATCAGTGATAATGGGAAGGAGGGCCCTGAAGCTTTCTTT
CAISDNGKEGPEAFF
>medium-sized|TRBD1|TRBJ2-7|TRBV27
TGTGCCAGCAGTTTTCGGGGACAGGCCGCCGAGCAGTACTTC
CASSFRGQAAEQYF
>few|-|TRBJ2-3|TRBV5-1
TGCGCCAGCAGCTTTGGGCAGGGGGGGGCAGATACGCAGTATTTT
CASSFGQGGADTQYF
>few|-|TRBJ1-2|TRBV6-5
TGTGCCAGCAGTTACTCGGGGGCCTCGGAAGGCTACACCTTC
CASSYSGASEGYTF
>few|-|TRBJ2-5|TRBV2
TGTGCCAGCAGCCCCAGGGAGACCCAGTACTTC
CASSPRETQYF
>few|TRBD2|TRBJ2-1|TRBV11-3
TGTGCCAGCAGCTTTAGCGGGGAGACCTACAATGAGCAGTTCTTC
CASSFSGETYNEQFF
>few|-|TRBJ2-4|TRBV19
TGTGCCAGTAGTACTGACAGTGCCATAGCCAAAAACATTCAGTACTTC
CASSTDSAIAKNIQYF
>once|TRBD2|TRBJ2-7|TRBV2
TGTGCCAGCACCCCGGGACTAGCACGCTACGAGCAGTACTTC
CASTPGLARYEQYF
>-|-|TRBJ1-5|TRBV5-5
TGTGCCAGCAGCTTGACGCAGGTAGGACAGCCCCAGCATTTT
CASSLTQVGQPQHF
>few|-|TRBJ2-7|TRBV2
TGTGCCAGCAGCTTGGGGCTGGTCGAGCAGTACTTC
CASSLGLVEQYF
>few|TRBD2|TRBJ2-3|TRBV7-2
TGTGCCAGCAGCTTAGGACTAGCGGGAGATACGCAGTATTTT
CASSLGLAGDTQYF
>few|-|TRBJ2-2|TRBV2
TGTGCCAGCAGGGAACAGGGAGTCCCCGGGGAGCTGTTTTTT
CASREQGVPGELFF
>-|TRBD2|TRBJ2-1|TRBV5-4
TGTGCCAGCAGCCCCCCGGGACTAGGCGGCAATGAGCAGTTCTTC
CASSPPGLGGNEQFF
>few|TRBD1|TRBJ1-1|TRBV10-3
TGTGCCAGCAGTGTGACAGGGGGCGCGACTGAAGCTTTCTTT
CASSVTGGATEAFF
>-|TRBD2|TRBJ2-2|TRBV7-2
TGTGCCAGCAGCTTACGGACTAGCGGGGGGACGAACACCGGGGAGCTGTTTTTT
CASSLRTSGGTNTGELFF
>few|-|TRBJ2-5|TRBV5-4
TGTGCCAGAAGCTTGGACAGGGTAGCGGGAGAGACCCAGTACTTC
CARSLDRVAGETQYF
>-|-|TRBJ1-5|TRBV19
TGTGCCAGTAGCCCTGGGGGGGAAAATCAGCCCCAGCATTTT
CASSPGGENQPQHF
>few|TRBD1|TRBJ1-1|TRBV27
TGTGCCAGCAGTAGAGGGACAGCTGAAGCTTTCTTT
CASSRGTAEAFF
>-|TRBD2|TRBJ2-1|TRBV5-1
TGCGCCAGCAGCCCCCGGACTAGCGGCCACAATGAGCAGTTCTTC
CASSPRTSGHNEQFF
>-|-|TRBJ1-1|TRBV9
TGTGCCAGCAGCAGCAATCAGGGGAACACTGAAGCTTTCTTT
CASSSNQGNTEAFF
>hyperexpanded|-|TRBJ1-6|TRBV6-4
TGTGCCAGCAGTGAGGGTGGTGGTTACTATAATTCACCCCTCCACTTT
CASSEGGGYYNSPLHF
>few|TRBD2|TRBJ2-1|TRBV5-1
TGCGCCAGCAGCAGAATGACTAGCGGGAGGGATGCCTACAATGAGCAGTTCTTC
CASSRMTSGRDAYNEQFF
>few|-|TRBJ1-3|TRBV6-1
TGTGCCAGCAGACCCATACAACAGGGCCGGAACACCATATATTTT
CASRPIQQGRNTIYF
>-|-|TRBJ1-1|TRBV5-1
TGCGCCAGCAGCTCGGAATTGAACACTGAAGCTTTCTTT
CASSSELNTEAFF
>few|-|TRBJ1-4|TRBV19
TGTGCCAGTACTCCGGGTCCAAATGAAAAACTGTTTTTT
CASTPGPNEKLFF
>-|TRBD1|TRBJ2-2|TRBV28
TGTGCCAGCAGTCTAGACAGGGGGGACACCGGGGAGCTGTTTTTT
CASSLDRGDTGELFF
>few|-|TRBJ2-3|TRBV9
TGTGCCAGCAGCGCCCTCGGCCGGCTGGACACAGATACGCAGTATTTT
CASSALGRLDTDTQYF
>once|TRBD2|TRBJ2-5|TRBV5-1
TGCGCCAGCAGCTTTGGTTCAGTATCGACTAGCGGGGTTGAGACCCAGTACTTC
CASSFGSVSTSGVETQYF
>-|-|TRBJ2-7|TRBV18
TGTGCCAGCTCACCCGCCGTAGAGCAGTACTTC
CASSPAVEQYF
>-|-|TRBJ2-7|TRBV5-6
TGTGCCAGCAGCTTGGAAGACAACCTTCGCCTGGAGCAGTACTTC
CASSLEDNLRLEQYF
>large|TRBD1|TRBJ2-4|TRBV18
TGTGCCAGCTCAACGGGACAGGGGGCCACTCTAGCCAAAAACATTCAGTACTTC
CASSTGQGATLAKNIQYF
>large|-|TRBJ1-2|TRBV6-1
TGTGCCAGCAGCAGAGATAACGTCCCCCGTGGCTACACCTTC
CASSRDNVPRGYTF
>few|-|TRBJ2-7|TRBV7-2
TGTGCCAGCAGCTTAGAGGGACGTTTGGTAACCGACGAGCAGTACTTC
CASSLEGRLVTDEQYF
>-|-|TRBJ2-7|TRBV6-6
TGTGCCAGCAGCAGAGCAGGGGTTCCGGTCTACGAGCAGTACTTC
CASSRAGVPVYEQYF
>few|-|TRBJ1-5|TRBV19
TGTGCCAGTAGTAGCCCAGGGAACCAGCCCCAGCATTTT
CASSSPGNQPQHF
>once|-|TRBJ2-2|TRBV5-1
TGCGCCAGCAGCCCGGGGACGGTCGGGGAGCTGTTTTTT
CASSPGTVGELFF